Sequencing of this TCR beta chain was carried out in a study of regulatory dendritic cells for organ transplantation. Whole-study findings and limits: Among resting subsets, memory CD8+ cells contained the most alloreactive clonotypes. Memory T cells were less diverse than naive, with memory CD8+ most oligoclonal. The authors noted considerable between-person heterogeneity in alloreactive memory CD8+ cells.

Of note for this clone: Its antigen is not known.

CDR3 length: 14 amino acids. Germline V gene lookup returns CDR1 SGHDT and CDR2 YYEEEE. Trimming took 2 bases from V and 2 from J, leaving 8 bases between them. Data came from immunoSEQ multiplex PCR; TCRdb stores just in-frame clones and leaves some out. Among 30,000 or so clones, approximately 82% were seen once, and the ten largest hold around 0.4%. CD4+ or CD8+ T cells were sorted as naive CD45RA+ or memory CD45RO+. The sequenced material came from naive CD8+ T cells from blood. Subset described: CD45RA+ naive T cells. J is TRBJ1-3 and V is TRBV5-6; maybe TRBD1 (6 bases). The sequence was collected from a human donor in good health. CDR3 sequence: CASSFKGAGNTIYF. CDR3 bases: TGTGCCAGCAGCTTTAAGGGGGCTGGAAACACCATATATTTT. Full variable domain (outside the CDR3, taken from reference TRBV5-6 and TRBJ1-3): DAGVTQSPTHLIKTRGQQVTLRCSPKSGHDTVSWYQQALGQGPQFIFQYYEEEERQRGNFPDRFSGHQFPNYSSELNVNALLLGDSALYLCASSFKGAGNTIYFGEGSWLTVV.